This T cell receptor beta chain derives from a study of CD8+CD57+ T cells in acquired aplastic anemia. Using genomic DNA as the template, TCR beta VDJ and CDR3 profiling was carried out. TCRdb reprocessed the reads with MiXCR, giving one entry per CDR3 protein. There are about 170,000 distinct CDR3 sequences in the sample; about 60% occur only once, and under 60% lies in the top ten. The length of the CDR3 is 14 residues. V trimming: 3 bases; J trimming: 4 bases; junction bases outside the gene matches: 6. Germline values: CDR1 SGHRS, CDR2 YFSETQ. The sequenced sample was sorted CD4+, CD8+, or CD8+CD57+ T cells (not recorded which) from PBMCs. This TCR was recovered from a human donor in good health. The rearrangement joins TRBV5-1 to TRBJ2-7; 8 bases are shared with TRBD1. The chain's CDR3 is CASSWRDRLYEQYF. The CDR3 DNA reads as TGCGCCAGCAGCTGGAGGGACAGGCTTTACGAGCAGTACTTC.